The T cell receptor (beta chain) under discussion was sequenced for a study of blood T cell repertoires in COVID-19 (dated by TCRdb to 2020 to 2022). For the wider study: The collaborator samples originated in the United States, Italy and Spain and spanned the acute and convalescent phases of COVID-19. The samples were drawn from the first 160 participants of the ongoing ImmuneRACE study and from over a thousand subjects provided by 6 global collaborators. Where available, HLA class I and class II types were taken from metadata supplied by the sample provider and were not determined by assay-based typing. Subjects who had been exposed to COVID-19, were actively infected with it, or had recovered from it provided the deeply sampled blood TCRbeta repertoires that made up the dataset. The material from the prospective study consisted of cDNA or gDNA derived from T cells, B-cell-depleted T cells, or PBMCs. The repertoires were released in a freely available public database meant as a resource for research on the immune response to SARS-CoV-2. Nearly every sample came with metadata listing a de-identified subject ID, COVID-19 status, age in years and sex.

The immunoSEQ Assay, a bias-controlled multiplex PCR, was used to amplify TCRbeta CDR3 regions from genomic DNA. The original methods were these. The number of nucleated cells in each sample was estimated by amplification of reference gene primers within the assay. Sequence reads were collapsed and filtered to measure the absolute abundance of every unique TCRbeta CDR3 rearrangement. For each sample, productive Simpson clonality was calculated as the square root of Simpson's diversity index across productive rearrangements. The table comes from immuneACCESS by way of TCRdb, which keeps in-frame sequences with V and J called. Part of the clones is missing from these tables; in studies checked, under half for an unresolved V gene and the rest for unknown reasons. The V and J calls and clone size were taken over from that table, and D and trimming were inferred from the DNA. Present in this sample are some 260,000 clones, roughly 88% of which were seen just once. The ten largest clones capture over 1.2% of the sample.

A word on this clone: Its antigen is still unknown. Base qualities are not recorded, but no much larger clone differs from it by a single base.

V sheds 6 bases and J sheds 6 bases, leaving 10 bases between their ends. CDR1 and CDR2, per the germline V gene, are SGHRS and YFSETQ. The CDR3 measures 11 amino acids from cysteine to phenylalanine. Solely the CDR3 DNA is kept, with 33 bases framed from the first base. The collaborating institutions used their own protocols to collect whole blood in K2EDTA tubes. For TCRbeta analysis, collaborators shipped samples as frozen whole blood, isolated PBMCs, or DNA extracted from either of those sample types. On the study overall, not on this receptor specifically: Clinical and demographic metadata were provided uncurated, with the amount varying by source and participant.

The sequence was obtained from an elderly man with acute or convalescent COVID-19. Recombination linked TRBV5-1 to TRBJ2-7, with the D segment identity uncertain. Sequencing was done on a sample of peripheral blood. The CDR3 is CASTDLSEQYF. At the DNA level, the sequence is TGCGCCAGCACAGATCTGTCCGAGCAGTACTTC.